These T cell receptor beta chains were read from a single sample in a study of beta chain features in type 1 diabetes. TCRdb's copy holds only in-frame clones and misses some; the assay was immunoSEQ multiplex PCR. The sample contains about 40,000 clones, 45% to 50% of which appear only once. The sample taken for sequencing was central memory CD4+ T cells from blood. The receptors here all came from a woman younger than 35 in good health. The CDR3 runs from the conserved cysteine through the conserved F or W. The order of the fields is J gene, clone size, D gene, V gene, CDR3 DNA, CDR3 protein. A D gene is named only where the DNA matches it firmly. Clone size is stated in some rows and not others, as once, few, many or a class when expanded.

>TRBJ2-2|NA|TRBD1|TRBV19
TGTGCCAGTATGACGGGACAGACGGGGACCGGGGAGCTGTTTTTT
CASMTGQTGTGELFF
>TRBJ1-5|few|NA|TRBV6-1
TGTGCCAGCATGCAGGGTCGGGATCAGCCCCAGCATTTT
CASMQGRDQPQHF
>TRBJ2-2|NA|NA|TRBV13
TGTGCCAGCAGCTTAGTTTCGGCGGTGATTGCCCAACAACGCACGAACACCGGGGAGCTGTTTTTT
CASSLVSAVIAQQRTNTGELFF
>TRBJ1-5|NA|TRBD1|TRBV10-3
TGTGCCACCACCGGGACAGGGGACAATCAGCCCCAGCATTTT
CATTGTGDNQPQHF
>TRBJ2-1|NA|NA|TRBV2
TGTGCCAGCAGGTTAAGCGGAGGCTACAATGAGCAGTTCTTC
CASRLSGGYNEQFF
>TRBJ2-4|NA|TRBD1|TRBV7-2
TGTGCCAGCAGCTTAGGGACAGGGGTAGCCAAAAACATTCAGTACTTC
CASSLGTGVAKNIQYF
>TRBJ1-4|NA|NA|TRBV14
TGTGCCAGCAGCCAAGTTCGGGGTACTAATGAAAAACTGTTTTTT
CASSQVRGTNEKLFF
>TRBJ1-1|few|NA|TRBV10-2
TGCGCCAGCAGTGCTGTAACGGGGAACACTGAAGCTTTCTTT
CASSAVTGNTEAFF
>TRBJ2-1|few|TRBD2|TRBV4-1
TGCGCCAGCAGCCAATACGGACTAGCGGGGCCCAATGAGCAGTTCTTC
CASSQYGLAGPNEQFF
>TRBJ2-1|few|NA|TRBV11-2
TGTGCCAGCAGCTTAGCGGCCCCAGGCAGCTCCTACAATGAGCAGTTCTTC
CASSLAAPGSSYNEQFF
>TRBJ1-1|NA|NA|TRBV19
TGTGCCAGTAATCGCGGGCAGCGGAACACTGAAGCTTTCTTT
CASNRGQRNTEAFF
>TRBJ2-3|NA|NA|TRBV19
TGTGCCAGTAGGAAAGCGGATACGCAGTATTTT
CASRKADTQYF
>TRBJ2-3|NA|TRBD2|TRBV7-2
TGTGCCAGCAGCCCGGGACTAGCGGGAGGTGCAGATACGCAGTATTTT
CASSPGLAGGADTQYF
>TRBJ1-2|NA|TRBD1|TRBV19
TGTGCCAGTAGTATACCTCGGACAGGGGGCTTTGGCTACACCTTC
CASSIPRTGGFGYTF
>TRBJ1-2|NA|NA|TRBV25-1
TGTGCCAGCAGCAGACAGGAAGAGGAGTATGGCTACACCTTC
CASSRQEEEYGYTF
>TRBJ2-2|NA|TRBD1|TRBV7-9
TGTGCCAGCAGCGCCTGGACAGGGGGCAGTACCGGGGAGCTGTTTTTT
CASSAWTGGSTGELFF
>TRBJ2-7|NA|NA|TRBV5-1
TGCGCCAGCAGCTTGGTATCGGGTTCCTACGAGCAGTACTTC
CASSLVSGSYEQYF
>TRBJ1-4|NA|NA|TRBV11-2
TGTGCCAGCAGCTTAGGGCAGATCTCTGAAAAACTGTTTTTT
CASSLGQISEKLFF
>TRBJ1-5|NA|NA|TRBV7-9
TGTGCCAGCAGCCAAGGAGGGCAAGCTCAGCCCCAGCATTTT
CASSQGGQAQPQHF
>TRBJ2-7|few|TRBD2|TRBV6-5
TGTGCCAGCCGCGTACCGGGAGGGAAAACGCAGTACTTC
CASRVPGGKTQYF
>TRBJ2-2|NA|TRBD2|TRBV28
TGTGCCAGCAGTTTAGCGGGAGGACTGAACACCGGGGAGCTGTTTTTT
CASSLAGGLNTGELFF
>TRBJ2-7|NA|NA|TRBV29-1
TGCAGCGCCACTCAGGGGTACGAGCAGTACTTC
CSATQGYEQYF
>TRBJ1-1|few|NA|TRBV18
TGTGCCAGCTCACCAATATTGATCACTTCGGGATCTAACACTGAAGCTTTCTTT
CASSPILITSGSNTEAFF
>TRBJ2-1|few|NA|TRBV30
TGTGCCTGGTCCCGGCGGGGAATACCCTCCTACAATGAGCAGTTCTTC
CAWSRRGIPSYNEQFF
>TRBJ2-2|once|NA|TRBV7-2
TGTGCCAGCAGCCCCTTTAGACATCTCACCGGGGAGCTGTTTTTT
CASSPFRHLTGELFF
>TRBJ2-1|NA|NA|TRBV7-9
TGTGCCAGCAGCTTAGTGGCGGATGAGCAGTTCTTC
CASSLVADEQFF
>TRBJ1-1|few|TRBD1|TRBV20-1
TGCAGTGTTCGCCCTACAGGGGCAGCTTTCTTT
CSVRPTGAAFF
>TRBJ2-7|few|TRBD1|TRBV7-7
TGTGCTAGCAGCGCCGGGACAGGGGGCTACGAGCAGTACTTC
CASSAGTGGYEQYF
>TRBJ1-5|NA|NA|TRBV5-6
TGTGCCAGCAGCTCACGCGATTTGCCCCAGCATTTT
CASSSRDLPQHF
>TRBJ2-1|NA|NA|TRBV29-1
TGCAGCGTTGACGGGGGGCCCTCCTACAATGAGCAGTTCTTC
CSVDGGPSYNEQFF
>TRBJ2-1|NA|NA|TRBV11-2
TGTGCCAGCAGCTTAAGCCGCAATGAGCAGTTCTTC
CASSLSRNEQFF
>TRBJ2-2|NA|TRBD1|TRBV5-1
TGCGCCAGCAGCTTACGACAGGGGGCCGGCGGGGAGCTGTTTTTT
CASSLRQGAGGELFF
>TRBJ2-1|NA|TRBD2|TRBV28
TGTGCCAGCAGTTTAAACGGGGGGATTGAGCAGTTCTTC
CASSLNGGIEQFF
>TRBJ2-1|NA|TRBD2|TRBV6-6
TGTGCCAGCAGTTGGTCTAGCGGAGGACGGAATGATGAGCAGTTCTTC
CASSWSSGGRNDEQFF
>TRBJ2-7|NA|NA|TRBV5-1
TGCGCCAGCAGCTTGCTAGGAGACTACGAGCAGTACTTC
CASSLLGDYEQYF
>TRBJ2-3|NA|TRBD2|TRBV25-1
TGTGCCAGCATGGAAACGGGAGGGGCAGATACGCAGTATTTT
CASMETGGADTQYF
>TRBJ2-5|NA|NA|TRBV5-6
TGTGCCAGCAGCTTGGAACGAGGAAAAGAGACCCAGTACTTC
CASSLERGKETQYF
>TRBJ2-5|few|NA|TRBV7-3
TGTGCCAGCAGCTTATACGGTAGCGGCCTTGGGGAGACCCAGTACTTC
CASSLYGSGLGETQYF
>TRBJ1-5|medium-sized|TRBD1|TRBV29-1
TGCAGCGTTGGGACAGGGATTAATCAGCCCCAGCATTTT
CSVGTGINQPQHF
>TRBJ1-3|NA|NA|TRBV7-8
TGTGCCAGCAGCTCACTACAGGGAAGCTCTGGAAACACCATATATTTT
CASSSLQGSSGNTIYF
>TRBJ2-7|NA|NA|TRBV29-1
TGCAGCGTTGAGCTACAGGGAACCTACGAGCAGTACTTC
CSVELQGTYEQYF
>TRBJ1-2|NA|NA|TRBV6-5
TGTGCCAGCAGTTACTCGACACAGGGCCATGGCTACACCTTC
CASSYSTQGHGYTF
>TRBJ1-1|few|NA|TRBV6-5
TGTGCCAGCAGTGTATCCGTACTAGGGAATACTGAAGCTTTCTTT
CASSVSVLGNTEAFF
>TRBJ1-2|NA|TRBD1|TRBV9
TGTGCCAGCAGCGTAGACCCAGGGGGCGCAGATGGCTACACCTTC
CASSVDPGGADGYTF
>TRBJ1-5|NA|NA|TRBV7-2
TGTGCCAGCAGCTTATTCGGGGGGCGGACCAATCAGCCCCAGCATTTT
CASSLFGGRTNQPQHF
>TRBJ1-5|NA|TRBD1|TRBV27
TGTGCCAGCAGTACTTACAGGGGCGGGAGCAATCAGCCCCAGCATTTT
CASSTYRGGSNQPQHF
>TRBJ1-1|few|TRBD1|TRBV2
TGTGCCAACTCGGGACAGGGGGCTGGGACTGAAGCTTTCTTT
CANSGQGAGTEAFF
>TRBJ2-1|NA|TRBD2|TRBV5-1
TGCGCCAGCAGCTTGGAGGGGAGCGGGGGTAACCCAAATGAGCAGTTCTTC
CASSLEGSGGNPNEQFF